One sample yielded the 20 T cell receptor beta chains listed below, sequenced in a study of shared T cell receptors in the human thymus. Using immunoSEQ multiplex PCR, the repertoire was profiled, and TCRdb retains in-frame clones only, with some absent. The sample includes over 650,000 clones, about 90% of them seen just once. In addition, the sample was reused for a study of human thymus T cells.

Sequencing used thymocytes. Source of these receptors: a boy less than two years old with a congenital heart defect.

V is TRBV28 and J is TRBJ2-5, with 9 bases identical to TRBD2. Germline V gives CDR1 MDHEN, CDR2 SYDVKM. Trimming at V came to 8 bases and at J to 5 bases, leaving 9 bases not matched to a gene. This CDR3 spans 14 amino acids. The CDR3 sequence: CASRDSGRLETQYF. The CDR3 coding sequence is TGTGCCAGCCGGGACAGCGGGAGGTTGGAGACCCAGTACTTC.

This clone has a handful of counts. DNA for the CDR3: TGTGCCAGCAGTGGGGGGAGGTATAGCAATCAGCCCCAGCATTTT. This codes for CASSGGRYSNQPQHF. The chain joins TRBV6-6 to TRBJ1-5; possible D gene TRBD1, 5 bases. The germline V gene encodes CDR1 MNHNY and CDR2 SVGAGI (reference sequence). Trimming took 5 bases from V and 0 from J, leaving 11 bases between them. The CDR3 sequence is 15 residues long.

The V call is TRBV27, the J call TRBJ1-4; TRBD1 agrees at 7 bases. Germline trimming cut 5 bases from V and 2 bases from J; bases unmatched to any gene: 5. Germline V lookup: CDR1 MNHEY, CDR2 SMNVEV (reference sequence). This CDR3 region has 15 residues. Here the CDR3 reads CASSPTTGTNEKLFF. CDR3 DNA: TGTGCCAGCAGTCCTACGACAGGGACTAATGAAAAACTGTTTTTT.

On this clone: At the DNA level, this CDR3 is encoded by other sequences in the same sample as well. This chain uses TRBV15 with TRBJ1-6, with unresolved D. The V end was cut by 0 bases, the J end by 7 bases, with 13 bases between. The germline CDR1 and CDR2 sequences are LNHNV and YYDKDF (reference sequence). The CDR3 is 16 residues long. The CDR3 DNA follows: TGTGCCACCAGCAGAGATGCGGTCCCGACGAATTCACCCCTCCACTTT. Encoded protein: CATSRDAVPTNSPLHF. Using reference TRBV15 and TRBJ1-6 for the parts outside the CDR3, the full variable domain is DAMVIQNPRYQVTQFGKPVTLSCSQTLNHNVMYWYQQKSSQAPKLLFHYYDKDFNNEADTPDNFQSRRPNTSFCFLDIRSPGLGDTAMYLCATSRDAVPTNSPLHFGNGTRLTVT.

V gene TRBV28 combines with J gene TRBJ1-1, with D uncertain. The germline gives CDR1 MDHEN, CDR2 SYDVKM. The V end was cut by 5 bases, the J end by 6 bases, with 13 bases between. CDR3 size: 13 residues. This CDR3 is CASSAFLGPEAFF. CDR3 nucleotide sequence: TGTGCCAGCAGTGCATTTTTGGGCCCTGAAGCTTTCTTT.

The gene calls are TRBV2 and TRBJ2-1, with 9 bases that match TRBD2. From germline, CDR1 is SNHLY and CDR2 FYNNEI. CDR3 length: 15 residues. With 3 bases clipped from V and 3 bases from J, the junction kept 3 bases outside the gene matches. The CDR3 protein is CASSDISGSYNEQFF. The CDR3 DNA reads TGTGCCAGCAGTGATATTAGCGGGAGCTACAATGAGCAGTTCTTC.

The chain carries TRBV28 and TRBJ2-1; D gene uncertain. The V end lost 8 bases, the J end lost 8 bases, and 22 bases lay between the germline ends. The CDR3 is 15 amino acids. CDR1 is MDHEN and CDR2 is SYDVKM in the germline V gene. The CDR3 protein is CASPSLGLSGDEQFF. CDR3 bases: TGTGCCAGCCCCTCGCTAGGATTGAGTGGCGATGAGCAGTTCTTC.

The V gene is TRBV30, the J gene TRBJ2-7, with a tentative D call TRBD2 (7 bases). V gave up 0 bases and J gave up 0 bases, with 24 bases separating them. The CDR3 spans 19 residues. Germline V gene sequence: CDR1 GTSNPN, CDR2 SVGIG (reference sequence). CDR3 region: CAWSVFRGDKGDSSYEQYF. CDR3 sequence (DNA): TGTGCCTGGAGTGTGTTTCGGGGGGACAAGGGGGATAGCTCCTACGAGCAGTACTTC.

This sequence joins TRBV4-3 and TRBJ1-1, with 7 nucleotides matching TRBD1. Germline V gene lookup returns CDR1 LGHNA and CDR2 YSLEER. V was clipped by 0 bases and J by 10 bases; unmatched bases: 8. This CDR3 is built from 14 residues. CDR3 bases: TGCGCCAGCAGCCAAGACAAAAAGACAGGGCTAGCTTTCTTT. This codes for CASSQDKKTGLAFF.

CDR3 bases: TGCGCCAGCAGCCCACTAGCTGGGGGGAACCGAAACACCATATATTTT. It codes for CASSPLAGGNRNTIYF. The chain joins TRBV4-1 to TRBJ1-3; weak D call: TRBD1 (5 bases). Germline V lookup: CDR1 MGHRA, CDR2 YSYEKL. V lost 4 bases to trimming and J lost 5 bases, with 18 bases between them. This CDR3 has 16 residues.

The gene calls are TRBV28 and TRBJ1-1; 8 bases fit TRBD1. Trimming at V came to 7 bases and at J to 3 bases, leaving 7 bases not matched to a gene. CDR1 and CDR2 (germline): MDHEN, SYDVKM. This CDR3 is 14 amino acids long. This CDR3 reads CASNQDRAHTEAFF. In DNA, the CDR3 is TGTGCCAGCAATCAGGACAGGGCCCACACTGAAGCTTTCTTT.

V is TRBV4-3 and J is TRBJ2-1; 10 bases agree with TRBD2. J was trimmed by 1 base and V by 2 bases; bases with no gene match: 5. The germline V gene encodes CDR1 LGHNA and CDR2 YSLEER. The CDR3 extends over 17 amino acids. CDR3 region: CASSQPLTSGSYNEQFF. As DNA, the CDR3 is TGCGCCAGCAGCCAACCCCTGACTAGCGGGTCCTACAATGAGCAGTTCTTC.

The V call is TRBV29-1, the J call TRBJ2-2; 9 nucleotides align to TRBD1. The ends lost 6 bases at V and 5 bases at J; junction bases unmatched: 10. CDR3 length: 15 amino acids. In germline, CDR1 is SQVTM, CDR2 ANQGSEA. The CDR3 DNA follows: TGCAGCGTCGCCTCTTCCGGGACAGGGACCGGGGAGCTGTTTTTT. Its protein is CSVASSGTGTGELFF.

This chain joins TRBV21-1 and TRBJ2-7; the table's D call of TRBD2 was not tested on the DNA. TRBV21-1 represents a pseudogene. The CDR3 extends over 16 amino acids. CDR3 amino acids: CASSKIGWEGQYEQYF. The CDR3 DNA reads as TGTGCCAGCAGCAAGATCGGATGGGAGGGCCAGTACGAGCAGTACTTC.

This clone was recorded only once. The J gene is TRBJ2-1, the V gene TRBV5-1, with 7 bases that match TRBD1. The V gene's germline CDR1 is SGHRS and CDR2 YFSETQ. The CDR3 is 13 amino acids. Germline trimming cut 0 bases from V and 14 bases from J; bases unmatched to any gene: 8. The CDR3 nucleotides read TGCGCCAGCAGCTTGGTCACCGGGACAGAAGAGTTCTTC. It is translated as CASSLVTGTEEFF.

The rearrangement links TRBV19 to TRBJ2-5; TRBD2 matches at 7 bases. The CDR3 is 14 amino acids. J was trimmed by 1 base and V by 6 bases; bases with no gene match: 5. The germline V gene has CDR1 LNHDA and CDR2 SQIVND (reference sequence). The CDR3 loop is CASRDPGGQETQYF. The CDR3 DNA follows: TGTGCCAGTAGGGATCCGGGGGGCCAAGAGACCCAGTACTTC. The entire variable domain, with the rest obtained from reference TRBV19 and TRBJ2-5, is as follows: DGGITQSPKYLFRKEGQNVTLSCEQNLNHDAMYWYRQDPGQGLRLIYYSQIVNDFQKGDIAEGYSVSREKKESFPLTVTSAQKNPTAFYLCASRDPGGQETQYFGPGTRLLVL.

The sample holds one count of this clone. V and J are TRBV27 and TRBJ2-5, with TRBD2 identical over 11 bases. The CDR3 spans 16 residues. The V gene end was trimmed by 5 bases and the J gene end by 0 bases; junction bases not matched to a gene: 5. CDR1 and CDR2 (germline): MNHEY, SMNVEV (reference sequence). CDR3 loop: CASSPGTSGYQETQYF. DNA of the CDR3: TGTGCCAGCAGTCCCGGGACTAGCGGTTACCAAGAGACCCAGTACTTC.

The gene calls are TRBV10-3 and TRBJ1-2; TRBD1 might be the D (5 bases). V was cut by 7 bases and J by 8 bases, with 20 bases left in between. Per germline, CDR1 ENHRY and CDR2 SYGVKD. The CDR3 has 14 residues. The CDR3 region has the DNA TGTGCCATCAACCCCATGGTGGGGGGTCGGGGCTACACCTTC. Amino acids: CAINPMVGGRGYTF.

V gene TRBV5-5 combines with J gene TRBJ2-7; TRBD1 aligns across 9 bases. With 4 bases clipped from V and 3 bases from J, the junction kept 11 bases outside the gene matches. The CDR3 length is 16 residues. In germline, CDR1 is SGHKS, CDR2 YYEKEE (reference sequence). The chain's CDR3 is CASSGCDRGNCYEQYF. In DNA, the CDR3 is TGTGCCAGCAGCGGGTGTGACAGGGGGAACTGCTACGAGCAGTACTTC.

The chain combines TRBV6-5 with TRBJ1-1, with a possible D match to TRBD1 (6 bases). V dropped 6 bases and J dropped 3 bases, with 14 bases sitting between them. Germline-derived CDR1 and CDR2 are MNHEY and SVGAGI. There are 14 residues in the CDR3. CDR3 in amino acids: CASRPQGWDTEAFF. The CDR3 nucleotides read TGTGCCAGCAGACCACAGGGCTGGGACACTGAAGCTTTCTTT.